The clone carrying this TCR beta chain has a single count. This record belongs to a study of blood T cell dynamics during melanoma immunotherapy. Profiling relied on immunoSEQ multiplex PCR, and the TCRdb table lists in-frame clones only, not all of them. Of about 3,600 clones detected, less than 98% appear once; the ten largest clones hold 1.7%. Looked up from germline, CDR1 is LNHDA and CDR2 is SQIVND (reference sequence). Trimming took 0 bases from V and 4 from J; bases not matched to a gene: 6. There are 17 residues in the CDR3. This sample's time point: pre-treatment baseline. This receptor was taken from a human donor with melanoma. The chain recombines TRBV19 with TRBJ2-1; TRBD2 matches at 10 bases. The starting material was effector memory CD8+ T cells from blood, obtained from a patient treated with checkpoint blockade. This CDR3 is CASSIEGGLAHYNEQFF. CDR3 nucleotide sequence: TGTGCCAGTAGTATAGAGGGGGGACTAGCGCATTACAATGAGCAGTTCTTC.